This TCR beta chain stems from a study of blood T cell repertoires in COVID-19. Original analysis: Amplified reference gene primers provided the basis for estimating nucleated cell counts. TCRdb's table, derived via immunoSEQ multiplex PCR, lists solely in-frame clones and lacks some. The V and J calls and the clone size are those of that table, but D and trimming were determined from the DNA. The data contain a few hundred thousand clones, around 88% of them seen just once; the ten biggest clones take up 13%. This CDR3 contains 13 residues. Germline V gene data show CDR1 as LGHDT and CDR2 as YNNKEL (reference sequence). Between the trimmed V and J ends, which lost 8 bases and 0 bases, there was a span of 10 bases.

V and J are TRBV3-1 (or the pseudogene TRBV3-2) and TRBJ1-1; unclear D gene. The sample comprised peripheral blood. This receptor was obtained from a woman in her 70s with COVID-19, enrolled during active disease. CDR3 loop: CASQERMNTEAFF. The CDR3 DNA reads TGTGCCAGCCAAGAGCGTATGAACACTGAAGCTTTCTTT.